Listed below are T cell receptor beta chains from one sample, sequenced in a study of T cells in Graves' hyperthyroidism and ophthalmopathy. TCRdb ran MiXCR on the multiplex PCR reads and lists one entry per CDR3 protein. The sample lists 650,000 to 750,000 distinct CDR3 sequences, about 14% occurring once. What was sequenced was blood. The source is a woman between 18 and 29 years old with Graves' hyperthyroidism. Both conserved end residues are part of each CDR3. A D gene is named only where the DNA matches it firmly. Part of the rows lack a size; the others show once, few, many or a class for expanded clones.

TRBJ2-1	15	many	TRBV2	TRBD2	CASSGSSGGYNEQFF	TGTGCCAGCAGTGGTTCTAGCGGGGGCTACAATGAGCAGTTCTTC
TRBJ2-7	16	many	TRBV20-1	.	CSARDLTDLRTYEQYF	TGCAGTGCTAGAGACTTGACGGACCTCCGCACCTACGAGCAGTACTTC
TRBJ2-5	14	many	TRBV28	TRBD2	CASRGGRAGETQYF	TGTGCCAGCCGCGGGGGGAGGGCCGGAGAGACCCAGTACTTC
TRBJ2-1	15	many	TRBV18	.	CASSRQKSSYNEQFF	TGTGCCAGCTCACGCCAGAAGAGCTCCTACAATGAGCAGTTCTTC
TRBJ2-5	14	few	TRBV27	.	CASSYRRYQETQYF	TGTGCCAGCAGTTACAGGAGGTACCAAGAGACCCAGTACTTC
TRBJ2-7	15	.	TRBV12-3/TRBV12-4	.	CASSVGGGAGYEQYF	TGTGCCAGCAGCGTAGGGGGGGGGGCGGGTTACGAGCAGTACTTC
TRBJ2-1	14	many	TRBV30	TRBD2	CAWMRPSGYNEQFF	TGTGCCTGGATGAGGCCTAGCGGGTACAATGAGCAGTTCTTC
TRBJ1-5	15	few	TRBV7-2	.	CASSFSVVGNQPQHF	TGTGCCAGCAGCTTTTCAGTGGTCGGCAATCAGCCCCAGCATTTT
TRBJ2-4	17	many	TRBV7-8	TRBD2	CASSSRAGGLAKNIQYF	TGTGCCAGCAGCTCAAGAGCGGGAGGGCTAGCCAAAAACATTCAGTACTTC
TRBJ2-2	12	.	TRBV10-1	TRBD1	CASNDRGGELFF	TGCGCCAGCAATGACAGGGGCGGGGAGCTGTTTTTT
TRBJ2-7	13	many	TRBV7-9	.	CASSPAQAYEQYF	TGTGCCAGCAGCCCAGCTCAGGCCTACGAGCAGTACTTC
TRBJ1-6	13	many	TRBV20-1	.	CSARVGDNSPLHF	TGCAGTGCTAGAGTTGGGGATAATTCACCCCTCCACTTT
TRBJ2-1	13	few	TRBV29-1	.	CSARRVGADEQFF	TGCAGCGCCCGGAGGGTGGGGGCGGATGAGCAGTTCTTC
TRBJ2-1	14	many	TRBV6-5	TRBD2	CASSYRREGNEQFF	TGTGCCAGCAGTTACCGGCGGGAGGGTAATGAGCAGTTCTTC
TRBJ2-1	20	many	TRBV27	TRBD2	CASSSPGLALPRGAYNEQFF	TGTGCCAGCAGTTCCCCGGGACTAGCCTTACCAAGAGGGGCCTACAATGAGCAGTTCTTC
TRBJ1-1	14	.	TRBV13	TRBD1	CASQTGFRNTEAFF	TGTGCCAGCCAGACAGGGTTCAGGAACACTGAAGCTTTCTTT
TRBJ2-5	13	many	TRBV27	.	CASSLGPGVAQYF	TGTGCCAGCAGTCTCGGGCCCGGGGTGGCCCAGTACTTC
TRBJ1-6	12	few	TRBV28	.	CASSPPNSPLHF	TGTGCCAGCAGTCCTCCCAATTCACCCCTCCACTTT
TRBJ2-2	15	few	TRBV7-2	.	CASSLRTQNTGELFF	TGTGCCAGCAGCTTACGGACCCAGAACACCGGGGAGCTGTTTTTT
TRBJ2-7	18	few	TRBV20-1	TRBD2	CSAPNRGASGADSYEQYF	TGCAGTGCCCCAAACCGTGGGGCTAGCGGGGCAGACTCCTACGAGCAGTACTTC
TRBJ2-7	14	.	TRBV4-1	.	CASSQRDISYEQYF	TGCGCCAGCAGCCAAAGGGACATCTCCTACGAGCAGTACTTC
TRBJ1-1	14	few	TRBV20-1	TRBD1	CSARFVRGPGEAFF	TGCAGTGCTAGATTTGTCAGGGGGCCTGGTGAAGCTTTCTTT
TRBJ2-1	14	.	TRBV4-1	TRBD2	CASSRGLAYNEQFF	TGCGCCAGCAGCCGGGGACTAGCCTACAATGAGCAGTTCTTC
TRBJ1-2	16	many	TRBV27	TRBD1	CASSPLQGKRMRGYTF	TGTGCCAGCAGTCCTTTACAGGGGAAGCGAATGCGTGGCTACACCTTC
TRBJ1-2	16	.	TRBV19	.	CASSRVVPENTYGYTF	TGTGCCAGTAGTAGGGTGGTCCCAGAGAATACCTATGGCTACACCTTC
TRBJ1-5	17	many	TRBV11-2	.	CASSRGVREGVNQPQHF	TGTGCCAGCAGCCGGGGGGTCAGGGAGGGAGTCAATCAGCCCCAGCATTTT
TRBJ2-3	16	few	TRBV6-2/TRBV6-3	TRBD2	CASRVLALTSTDTQYF	TGTGCCAGCAGGGTACTAGCGCTTACTAGCACAGATACGCAGTATTTT